This T cell receptor beta chain appears in the sequencing data of a study of T cells after yellow fever vaccination. Study-level findings and limits: A faster peak, day 5 versus 15, was reached by the weaker secondary response. The presence of abundant clonotypes contaminating from the bulk population was possible in FACS-sorted repertoires.

TCRdb ran MiXCR on the 5' RACE reads and lists one entry per CDR3 protein. The table records 90,000 to 150,000 distinct CDR3 sequences, roughly 7.9% of them present only once. This clonotype was observed at least ten times. Its antigen is still unknown. The J segment lost 6 bases and the V segment lost 4 bases, leaving 10 bases of the junction unmatched. The germline V gene encodes CDR1 SGHVS and CDR2 FNYEAQ. This CDR3 comprises 16 residues. This sequence joins TRBV7-6 and TRBJ2-3, with TRBD2 identical over 10 bases. The receptor was isolated from a young man who received the YFV17D yellow fever vaccine. Specimen: CD4+ T cells sorted from PBMCs, collected approximately 40 days after the first yellow fever vaccination. The CDR3 sequence: CASSSLAGAPSDTQYF. The CDR3 DNA reads TGTGCCAGCAGCTCGCTAGCGGGGGCCCCATCGGATACGCAGTATTTT.